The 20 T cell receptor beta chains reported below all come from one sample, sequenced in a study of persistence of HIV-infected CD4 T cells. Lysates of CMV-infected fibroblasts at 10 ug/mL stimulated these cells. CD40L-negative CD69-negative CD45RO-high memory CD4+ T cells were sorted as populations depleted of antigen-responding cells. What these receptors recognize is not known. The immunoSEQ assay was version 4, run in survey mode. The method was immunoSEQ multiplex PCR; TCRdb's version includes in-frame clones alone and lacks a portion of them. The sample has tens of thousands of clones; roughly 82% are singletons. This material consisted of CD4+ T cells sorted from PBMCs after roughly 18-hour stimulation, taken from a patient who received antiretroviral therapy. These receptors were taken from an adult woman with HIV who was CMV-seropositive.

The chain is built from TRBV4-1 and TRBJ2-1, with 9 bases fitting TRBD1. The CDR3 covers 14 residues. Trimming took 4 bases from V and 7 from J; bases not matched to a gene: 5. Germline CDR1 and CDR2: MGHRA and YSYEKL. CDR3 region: CASSLMGTGNEQFF. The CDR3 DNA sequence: TGCGCCAGCAGCCTAATGGGGACAGGGAATGAGCAGTTCTTC.

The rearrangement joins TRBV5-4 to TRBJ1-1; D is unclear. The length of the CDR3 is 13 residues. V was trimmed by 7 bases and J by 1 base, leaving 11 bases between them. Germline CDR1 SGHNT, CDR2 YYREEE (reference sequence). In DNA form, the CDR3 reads TGTGCCAGCCTATCGGGAGGGAACACTGAAGCTTTCTTT. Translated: CASLSGGNTEAFF.

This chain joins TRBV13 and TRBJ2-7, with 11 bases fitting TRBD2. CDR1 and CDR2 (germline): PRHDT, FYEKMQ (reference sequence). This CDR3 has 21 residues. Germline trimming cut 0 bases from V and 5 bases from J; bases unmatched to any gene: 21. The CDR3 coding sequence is TGTGCCAGCAGCTTAGGGACCCCCGGGACTAGCGGCCCCCAGTCCGGCCACGAGCAGTACTTC. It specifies CASSLGTPGTSGPQSGHEQYF. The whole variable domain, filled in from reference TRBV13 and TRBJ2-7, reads AAGVIQSPRHLIKEKRETATLKCYPIPRHDTVYWYQQGPGQDPQFLISFYEKMQSDKGSIPDRFSAQQFSDYHSELNMSSLELGDSALYFCASSLGTPGTSGPQSGHEQYFGPGTRLTVT.

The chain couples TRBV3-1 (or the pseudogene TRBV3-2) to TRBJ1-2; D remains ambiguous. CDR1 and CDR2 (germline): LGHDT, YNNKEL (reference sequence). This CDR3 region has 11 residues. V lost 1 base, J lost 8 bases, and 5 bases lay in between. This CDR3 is CASSQGKGYTF. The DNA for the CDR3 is TGTGCCAGCAGCCAAGGAAAGGGCTACACCTTC.

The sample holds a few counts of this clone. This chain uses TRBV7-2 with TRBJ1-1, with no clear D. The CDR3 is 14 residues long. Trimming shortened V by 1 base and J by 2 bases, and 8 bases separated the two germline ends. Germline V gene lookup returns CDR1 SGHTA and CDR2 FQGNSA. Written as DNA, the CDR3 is TGTGCCAGCAGCTTAGACAGTTCCAACACTGAAGCTTTCTTT. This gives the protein CASSLDSSNTEAFF.

The CDR3 spells CASSGQDRNTIYF. CDR3 DNA: TGTGCCAGCAGCGGGCAGGATAGAAACACCATATATTTT. The V call is TRBV9, the J call TRBJ1-3; unclear D gene. Trimming removed 3 bases from V and 5 bases from J, with 9 bases in between. The germline V gene has CDR1 SGDLS and CDR2 YYNGEE. The CDR3 totals 13 residues.

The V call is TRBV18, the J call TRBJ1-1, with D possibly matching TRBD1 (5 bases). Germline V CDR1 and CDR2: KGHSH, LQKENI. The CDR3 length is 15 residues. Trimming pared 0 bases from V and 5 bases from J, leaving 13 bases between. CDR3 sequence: CASSPPMRGGTEAFF. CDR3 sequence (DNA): TGTGCCAGCTCACCACCGATGAGGGGAGGAACTGAAGCTTTCTTT.

Here the CDR3 reads CASSSSVTDTQYF. In DNA, the CDR3 is TGTGCCAGCTCCTCTAGCGTCACAGATACGCAGTATTTT. The chain carries TRBV2 and TRBJ2-3; tentatively, D is TRBD2 (6 bases). This CDR3 region has 13 residues. Between the trimmed V and J ends, which lost 8 bases and 2 bases, there was a span of 11 bases. Germline V gene data show CDR1 as SNHLY and CDR2 as FYNNEI.

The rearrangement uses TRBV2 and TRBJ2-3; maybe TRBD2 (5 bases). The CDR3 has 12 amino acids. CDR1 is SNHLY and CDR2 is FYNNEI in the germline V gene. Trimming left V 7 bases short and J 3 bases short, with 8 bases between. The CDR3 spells CASNDYTDTQYF. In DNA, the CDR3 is TGTGCCAGCAACGACTATACAGATACGCAGTATTTT.

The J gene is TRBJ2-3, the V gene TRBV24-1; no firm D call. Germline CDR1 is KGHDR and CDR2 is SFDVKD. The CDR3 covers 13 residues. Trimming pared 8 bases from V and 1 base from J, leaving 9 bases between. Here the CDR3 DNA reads TGTGCCACCACTAGATCGGGCACAGATACGCAGTATTTT. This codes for CATTRSGTDTQYF.

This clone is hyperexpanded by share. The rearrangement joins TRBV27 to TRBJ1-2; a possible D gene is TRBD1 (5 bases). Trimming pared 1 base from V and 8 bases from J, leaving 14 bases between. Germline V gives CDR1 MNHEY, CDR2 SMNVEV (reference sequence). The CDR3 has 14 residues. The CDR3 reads CASSLLGQGLGYTF. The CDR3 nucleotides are TGTGCCAGCAGTTTATTGGGGCAGGGTCTCGGCTACACCTTC.

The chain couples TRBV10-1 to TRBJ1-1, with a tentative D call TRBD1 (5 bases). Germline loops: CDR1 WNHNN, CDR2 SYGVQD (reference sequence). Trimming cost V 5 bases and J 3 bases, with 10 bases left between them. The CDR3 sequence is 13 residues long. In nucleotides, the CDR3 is TGCGCCAGCAGTAGGGGAACTTACACTGAAGCTTTCTTT. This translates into CASSRGTYTEAFF.

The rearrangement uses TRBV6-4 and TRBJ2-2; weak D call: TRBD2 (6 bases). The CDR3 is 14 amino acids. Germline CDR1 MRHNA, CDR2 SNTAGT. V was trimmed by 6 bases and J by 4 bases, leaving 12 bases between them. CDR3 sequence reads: CASREMGGTGELFF. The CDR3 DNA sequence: TGTGCCAGCAGGGAGATGGGGGGCACCGGGGAGCTGTTTTTT.

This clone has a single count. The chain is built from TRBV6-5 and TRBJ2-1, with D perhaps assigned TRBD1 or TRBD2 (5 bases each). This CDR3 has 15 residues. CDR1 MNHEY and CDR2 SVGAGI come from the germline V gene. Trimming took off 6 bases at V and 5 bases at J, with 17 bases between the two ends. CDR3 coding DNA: TGTGCCAGCAGGCCACCATTCCAGGGACACAATGAGCAGTTCTTC. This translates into CASRPPFQGHNEQFF.

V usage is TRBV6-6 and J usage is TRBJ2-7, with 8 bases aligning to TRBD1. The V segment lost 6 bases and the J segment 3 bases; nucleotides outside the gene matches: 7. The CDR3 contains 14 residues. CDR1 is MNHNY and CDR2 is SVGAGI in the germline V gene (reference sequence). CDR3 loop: CASRRQGSIYEQYF. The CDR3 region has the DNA TGTGCCAGCAGAAGACAGGGGAGCATCTACGAGCAGTACTTC.

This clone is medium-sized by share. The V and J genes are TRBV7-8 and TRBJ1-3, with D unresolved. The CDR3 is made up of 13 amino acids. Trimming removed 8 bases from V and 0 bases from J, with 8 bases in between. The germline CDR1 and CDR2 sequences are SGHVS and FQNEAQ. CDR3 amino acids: CASSAISGNTIYF. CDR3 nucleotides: TGTGCCAGCTCGGCGATCTCTGGAAACACCATATATTTT.

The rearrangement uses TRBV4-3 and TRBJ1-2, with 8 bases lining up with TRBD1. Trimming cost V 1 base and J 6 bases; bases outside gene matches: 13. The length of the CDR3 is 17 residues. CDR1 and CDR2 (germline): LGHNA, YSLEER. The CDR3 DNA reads TGCGCCAGCAGCCAAGCGGCAGGGGGCTCAGGTCGTAATGGCTACACCTTC. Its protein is CASSQAAGGSGRNGYTF.

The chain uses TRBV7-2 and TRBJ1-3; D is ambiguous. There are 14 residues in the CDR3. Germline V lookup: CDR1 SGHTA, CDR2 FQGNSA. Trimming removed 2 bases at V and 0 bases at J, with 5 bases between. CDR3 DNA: TGTGCCAGCAGCTTAAAGAGCTCTGGAAACACCATATATTTT. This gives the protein CASSLKSSGNTIYF.

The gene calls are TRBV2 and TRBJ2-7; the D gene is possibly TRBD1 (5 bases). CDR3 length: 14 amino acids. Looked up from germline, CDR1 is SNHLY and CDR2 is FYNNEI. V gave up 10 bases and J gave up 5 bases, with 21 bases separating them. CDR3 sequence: CATLRERGSNEQYF. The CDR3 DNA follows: TGTGCCACCCTAAGGGAAAGGGGTTCAAACGAGCAGTACTTC.

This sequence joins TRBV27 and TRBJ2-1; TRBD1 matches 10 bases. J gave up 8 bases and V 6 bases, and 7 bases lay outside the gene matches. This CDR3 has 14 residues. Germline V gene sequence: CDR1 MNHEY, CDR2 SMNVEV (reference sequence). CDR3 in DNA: TGTGCCAGCAGGGGGACAGGGGACGTTTATGAGCAGTTCTTC. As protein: CASRGTGDVYEQFF.